A single TCR beta chain is shown here with its context. Other nucleotide sequences from this sample produce the same CDR3. The CDR3 has 15 residues. Trimming removed 4 bases at V and 0 bases at J, with 13 bases between. The germline V gene encodes CDR1 SGHNT and CDR2 YYREEE (reference sequence). This sample was included in a study of immune evolution from preneoplasia to lung adenocarcinoma. TCRdb's copy holds only in-frame clones and misses some; the assay was immunoSEQ multiplex PCR. The sample lists 5,700 or so clones, about four fifths occurring once. The clonotype comes from a person between 60 and 79 years old with lung adenocarcinoma. The sample taken for sequencing was FFPE minimally invasive lung adenocarcinoma tissue. The rearrangement joins TRBV5-4 to TRBJ2-5, with D possibly being TRBD2 (6 bases). The CDR3 here is CASSPTSGNQETQYF. As DNA, the CDR3 is TGTGCCAGCAGCCCGACTAGTGGGAACCAAGAGACCCAGTACTTC.